This is a list of T cell receptor beta chains from one sample in a study of T-cell memory formation after mild COVID-19. TCRdb itself ran the 5' RACE reads through MiXCR, one entry per CDR3 protein. This sample has some 97,000 distinct CDR3 sequences, with 11% found just once. Sequencing input: PBMCs or a T cell subset sorted from them (not recorded which). The receptors were gathered from a man younger than 35 who had mild COVID-19 (a few samples of this study predate the infection). Cell type and time point are not known. Both conserved end residues are part of each CDR3. A D gene is named only where the DNA matches it firmly. Expanded clones are given a class, and other clones once, few, many or no size at all.

D	size	J	V	CDR3	DNA
NA	NA	TRBJ1-2	TRBV27	CASSPGTPANYGYTF	TGTGCCAGCAGCCCAGGGACCCCTGCTAACTATGGCTACACCTTC
NA	NA	TRBJ1-3	TRBV29-1	CSALGQIEVSGNTIYF	TGCAGCGCCCTTGGGCAGATAGAAGTCTCTGGAAACACCATATATTTT
NA	many	TRBJ2-7	TRBV29-1	CSVEVADYEQYF	TGCAGCGTTGAAGTAGCCGACTACGAGCAGTACTTC
NA	NA	TRBJ2-5	TRBV11-2	CASSPSAGDETQYF	TGTGCCAGCAGCCCTAGTGCAGGGGACGAGACCCAGTACTTC
NA	few	TRBJ2-3	TRBV6-5	CASSYSGGIGGTDTQYF	TGTGCCAGCAGTTACTCGGGCGGGATCGGTGGTACAGATACGCAGTATTTT
TRBD1	NA	TRBJ2-3	TRBV7-2	CASSSRGLDTQYF	TGTGCCAGCAGCTCCAGGGGGCTAGATACGCAGTATTTT
NA	NA	TRBJ2-3	TRBV15	CATSTALRGTDTQYF	TGTGCCACCAGCACGGCCCTGCGGGGCACAGATACGCAGTATTTT
TRBD1	many	TRBJ2-1	TRBV6-4	CASSETQGADEQFF	TGTGCCAGCAGTGAGACCCAGGGGGCGGATGAGCAGTTCTTC
TRBD2	NA	TRBJ2-7	TRBV5-1	CASSLRGSDEQYF	TGCGCCAGCAGCTTGCGCGGGAGCGACGAGCAGTACTTC
NA	few	TRBJ1-6	TRBV7-9	CASSLGRVGWNSPLHF	TGTGCCAGCAGCTTAGGGCGAGTTGGGTGGAATTCACCCCTCCACTTT
NA	many	TRBJ2-2	TRBV5-4	CASSLNTGELFF	TGTGCCAGCAGCTTGAACACCGGGGAGCTGTTTTTT
TRBD1	few	TRBJ2-2	TRBV19	CASSPLWDRGAGELFF	TGTGCCAGTAGTCCCCTTTGGGACAGGGGTGCCGGGGAGCTGTTTTTT
NA	NA	TRBJ2-7	TRBV27	CASSLGGQGVYEQYF	TGTGCCAGCAGTTTAGGGGGGCAGGGGGTTTACGAGCAGTACTTC
TRBD1	few	TRBJ2-1	TRBV28	CASSLGTGGFYNEQFF	TGTGCCAGCAGTCTTGGGACAGGGGGCTTTTACAATGAGCAGTTCTTC
TRBD2	many	TRBJ2-1	TRBV12-3/TRBV12-4	CASCPTSGGAVNEQFF	TGTGCCAGCTGCCCGACCAGCGGGGGGGCCGTGAATGAGCAGTTCTTC
TRBD2	NA	TRBJ2-5	TRBV5-1	CASSFRTSGTTQYF	TGCGCCAGCAGCTTCCGGACTAGCGGGACCACCCAGTACTTC
TRBD1	many	TRBJ2-1	TRBV2	CASSDPGGSSYNEQFF	TGTGCCAGCAGTGATCCAGGGGGTAGCTCCTACAATGAGCAGTTCTTC
NA	few	TRBJ2-7	TRBV4-1	CASSQGRFYEQYF	TGCGCCAGCAGCCAGGGACGGTTCTACGAGCAGTACTTC
NA	NA	TRBJ1-2	TRBV7-9	CASSYGQPNYGYTF	TGTGCCAGCAGCTATGGACAACCTAACTATGGCTACACCTTC
NA	few	TRBJ2-1	TRBV9	CASSGGAFYNEQFF	TGTGCCAGCAGCGGGGGGGCCTTCTACAATGAGCAGTTCTTC
NA	few	TRBJ2-1	TRBV6-5	CASSYSLGFEQFF	TGTGCCAGCAGTTACTCGTTGGGGTTTGAGCAGTTCTTC
NA	few	TRBJ2-6	TRBV14	CASSPLGHHSGANVLTF	TGTGCCAGCAGCCCATTAGGACACCACTCTGGGGCCAACGTCCTGACTTTC
NA	NA	TRBJ1-4	TRBV4-1	CASSQVPGNNEKLFF	TGCGCCAGCAGCCAAGTCCCGGGCAACAATGAAAAACTGTTTTTT
NA	NA	TRBJ1-6	TRBV27	CASSWMNSPLHF	TGTGCCAGCAGTTGGATGAATTCACCCCTCCACTTT
NA	NA	TRBJ1-1	TRBV10-1	CASSGDPGSTEAFF	TGCGCCAGCAGTGGGGACCCCGGCAGCACTGAAGCTTTCTTT
NA	NA	TRBJ2-1	TRBV7-6	CASSLASGAGNEQFF	TGTGCCAGCAGCTTAGCCTCGGGGGCTGGGAATGAGCAGTTCTTC
TRBD2	NA	TRBJ2-5	TRBV7-2	CASSLGLAGGYQETQYF	TGTGCCAGCAGCTTAGGACTAGCGGGGGGCTACCAAGAGACCCAGTACTTC
NA	NA	TRBJ1-1	TRBV4-1	CASSQRISMNTEAFF	TGCGCCAGCAGCCAACGAATTTCTATGAACACTGAAGCTTTCTTT
TRBD2	NA	TRBJ2-3	TRBV5-1	CASSFQRGGSTDTQYF	TGCGCCAGCAGCTTTCAGCGGGGGGGAAGCACAGATACGCAGTATTTT
NA	few	TRBJ1-4	TRBV28	CASSFAVVTNEKLFF	TGTGCCAGCAGTTTCGCCGTAGTTACAAATGAAAAACTGTTTTTT
NA	few	TRBJ1-2	TRBV11-2	CASSLDGFYGYTF	TGTGCCAGCAGCTTAGACGGATTCTATGGCTACACCTTC
NA	NA	TRBJ2-3	TRBV29-1	CSVYEVGSDTQYF	TGCAGCGTTTACGAGGTAGGGTCAGATACGCAGTATTTT
TRBD1	NA	TRBJ2-2	TRBV7-6	CASSSITGGFDTGELFF	TGTGCCAGCAGCTCTATTACAGGGGGCTTTGACACCGGGGAGCTGTTTTTT
TRBD2	few	TRBJ2-1	TRBV5-6	CASSSGLAGDNEQFF	TGTGCCAGCAGCTCTGGACTAGCTGGGGACAATGAGCAGTTCTTC
NA	few	TRBJ2-2	TRBV27	CASSFSLTGELFF	TGTGCCAGCAGTTTCTCCCTCACCGGGGAGCTGTTTTTT
NA	NA	TRBJ1-2	TRBV27	CASSLRGNYGYTF	TGTGCCAGCAGTTTGAGGGGAAACTATGGCTACACCTTC
TRBD1	NA	TRBJ2-7	TRBV12-3/TRBV12-4	CASSMTGWNEQYF	TGTGCCAGCAGTATGACAGGGTGGAACGAGCAGTACTTC
NA	NA	TRBJ2-2	TRBV4-1	CASRPRSGGLTGELFF	TGCGCCAGCAGGCCAAGATCGGGGGGCCTTACCGGGGAGCTGTTTTTT
TRBD2	few	TRBJ2-7	TRBV7-9	CASTRGGLNEQYF	TGTGCCAGCACACGGGGGGGCCTGAACGAGCAGTACTTC
NA	few	TRBJ2-3	TRBV11-2	CASSLNPRDRRDTQYF	TGTGCCAGCAGCTTAAACCCCCGGGACCGAAGAGATACGCAGTATTTT
NA	NA	TRBJ2-3	TRBV7-9	CASTFLTLSDTQYF	TGTGCCAGTACCTTTTTGACTCTCTCAGATACGCAGTATTTT
NA	NA	TRBJ2-2	TRBV12-3/TRBV12-4	CASSYREGELFF	TGTGCCAGCAGCTACAGGGAAGGGGAGCTGTTTTTT
NA	NA	TRBJ1-2	TRBV20-1	CSVPPGANYGYTF	TGCAGTGTCCCACCGGGGGCTAACTATGGCTACACCTTC
NA	NA	TRBJ2-1	TRBV5-1	CASSLVRTAFGEQFF	TGCGCCAGCAGCTTGGTTAGGACAGCCTTTGGTGAGCAGTTCTTC
NA	NA	TRBJ1-6	TRBV7-9	CASSFVRLNSPLHF	TGTGCCAGCAGTTTTGTCAGACTAAATTCACCCCTCCACTTT
TRBD1	NA	TRBJ1-1	TRBV6-5	CAGSYFDRGQTEAFF	TGTGCCGGCAGTTATTTCGACAGGGGGCAGACTGAAGCTTTCTTT
TRBD1	NA	TRBJ1-5	TRBV10-3	CAISESMGQFNQPQHF	TGTGCCATCAGTGAGTCGATGGGACAGTTCAATCAGCCCCAGCATTTT
NA	few	TRBJ1-5	TRBV4-3	CASSQDRTAAVQPQHF	TGCGCCAGCAGCCAAGATAGGACCGCGGCGGTCCAGCCCCAGCATTTT
NA	NA	TRBJ2-2	TRBV11-2	CASSPLGGPGELFF	TGTGCCAGCAGCCCCTTGGGGGGGCCCGGGGAGCTGTTTTTT
NA	few	TRBJ2-1	TRBV7-9	CASSPAGSAYNEQFF	TGTGCCAGCAGCCCTGCGGGGTCAGCCTACAATGAGCAGTTCTTC
NA	few	TRBJ1-1	TRBV15	CATSRDSPDTEAFF	TGTGCCACCAGCAGAGATTCTCCGGACACTGAAGCTTTCTTT
NA	many	TRBJ2-4	TRBV6-2/TRBV6-3	CASSYGGPLQNIQYF	TGTGCCAGCAGTTACGGGGGGCCGCTCCAAAACATTCAGTACTTC
NA	few	TRBJ2-1	TRBV7-6	CASSPMGHNEQFF	TGTGCCAGCAGCCCGATGGGCCACAATGAGCAGTTCTTC